The 21 T cell receptor beta chains given below trace back to one sample, sequenced in a study of CD8 T cells in Susac syndrome. cDNA came from approximately 0.5 to 1 ug RNA primed by random hexamers. TCRdb itself ran the immunoSEQ multiplex PCR reads through MiXCR, one entry per CDR3 protein. This sample yields fewer than 200,000 distinct CDR3 sequences, of which about 94% are seen a single time; around 0.096% belongs to the top ten. Sequences were obtained from CD4+ T cells from PBMCs. The receptors were gathered from a human donor in good health.

The chain carries TRBV11-2 and TRBJ2-5, with TRBD1 matching over 7 bases. This CDR3 is built from 15 residues. V dropped 7 bases and J dropped 0; count of bases not matched to a gene: 8. CDR1 is SGHAT and CDR2 is FQNNGV in the germline V gene. The CDR3 sequence is CASTQGVWDQETQYF. The CDR3 DNA is TGTGCCAGCACCCAGGGGGTCTGGGACCAAGAGACCCAGTACTTC.

The V call is TRBV19, the J call TRBJ2-6, with D uncertain. The CDR3 loop spans 15 amino acids. From germline, CDR1 is LNHDA and CDR2 SQIVND (reference sequence). V was cut by 3 bases and J by 0 bases, with 6 bases left in between. CDR3 sequence (DNA): TGTGCCAGTAGTATGGGTAGCTCTGGGGCCAACGTCCTGACTTTC. Its translation is CASSMGSSGANVLTF.

The chain couples TRBV3-1 to TRBJ1-1; D call uncertain. V was cut by 0 bases and J by 11 bases, with 13 bases left in between. From germline, CDR1 is LGHDT and CDR2 YNNKEL (reference sequence). The CDR3 is made up of 13 amino acids. The CDR3 sequence is CASSQDSRLGAFF. The CDR3 coding sequence is TGTGCCAGCAGCCAAGATAGTCGTCTGGGGGCTTTCTTT.

The chain links TRBV7-9 to TRBJ1-1, with a possible D match to TRBD1 (5 bases). V lost 5 bases to trimming and J lost 6 bases, with 13 bases between them. CDR1 is SEHNR and CDR2 is FQNEAQ in the germline V gene (reference sequence). CDR3 length: 13 amino acids. CDR3 sequence: CASSPSGAPEAFF. The CDR3 region has the DNA TGTGCCAGCAGCCCTTCCGGGGCCCCTGAAGCTTTCTTT. Combining the CDR3 with reference TRBV7-9 and TRBJ1-1 gives the whole variable domain DTGVSQNPRHKITKRGQNVTFRCDPISEHNRLYWYRQTLGQGPEFLTYFQNEAQLEKSRLLSDRFSAERPKGSFSTLEIQRTEQGDSAMYLCASSPSGAPEAFFGQGTRLTVV.

The V and J genes are TRBV6-1 and TRBJ2-6; no clear D gene. Trimming took 9 bases from V and 0 from J, leaving 15 bases between them. The CDR3 length is 16 residues. Germline V CDR1 and CDR2: MNHNS, SASEGT. CDR3 nucleotides: TGTGCCAGTTGGAACAGAGCTAGCTCTGGGGCCAACGTCCTGACTTTC. This encodes CASWNRASSGANVLTF.

This clonotype was counted once. V usage is TRBV6-2 or TRBV6-3 and J usage is TRBJ2-7, with 7 bases fitting TRBD1. The trim removed 7 bases at V and 2 bases at J, leaving 8 bases unmatched. The CDR3 consists of 14 residues. Germline values: CDR1 MNHEY, CDR2 SVGEGT. CDR3 DNA sequence: TGTGCCAGCAACGACCGGGACAGAACCTACGAGCAGTACGTC. This encodes CASNDRDRTYEQYV.

The chain employs TRBV10-3 and TRBJ2-5; D possibly corresponds to TRBD2 (6 bases). Germline lookup yields CDR1 ENHRY and CDR2 SYGVKD. Trimming left V 6 bases short and J 5 bases short, with 10 bases between. This CDR3 has 12 amino acids. In DNA form, the CDR3 reads TGTGCCATCAGGGAGGGGAGCGAGACCCAGTACTTC. It yields the protein CAIREGSETQYF.

V usage is TRBV12-3 or TRBV12-4 and J usage is TRBJ2-7; 8 positions agree with TRBD1. This CDR3 contains 17 residues. V was clipped by 5 bases and J by 3 bases; unmatched bases: 15. CDR3 nucleotides: TGTGCCAGCAGTCTAGGGGCAGGGACAGGCAAAGACTACGAGCAGTACTTC. Amino acid sequence: CASSLGAGTGKDYEQYF.

V usage is TRBV7-8 and J usage is TRBJ2-5, with TRBD1 identical over 8 bases. The germline CDR1 and CDR2 sequences are SGHVS and FQNEAQ. The V segment lost 2 bases and the J segment 5 bases; nucleotides outside the gene matches: 4. This CDR3 region has 14 residues. The CDR3, as DNA: TGTGCCAGCAGCTTATTGGACAGGGTGGAGACCCAGTACTTC. Protein: CASSLLDRVETQYF.

The chain is built from TRBV29-1 and TRBJ2-5; D is undetermined. Germline CDR1 SQVTM, CDR2 ANQGSEA. The CDR3 sequence is 12 residues long. V was trimmed by 5 bases and J by 5 bases, leaving 12 bases between them. CDR3 coding DNA: TGCAGCGTTCTTCAAGCCAAGGAGACCCAGTACTTC. This encodes CSVLQAKETQYF.

The rearrangement uses TRBV7-3 and TRBJ2-7; maybe TRBD1 (5 bases). Germline V gene lookup returns CDR1 SGHTA and CDR2 FQGTGA. The CDR3 runs 14 residues. The V end was cut by 3 bases, the J end by 0 bases, with 9 bases between. The CDR3 here is CASSFRTNSYEQYF. CDR3 nucleotide sequence: TGTGCCAGCAGCTTCCGGACAAACTCCTACGAGCAGTACTTC.

This chain uses TRBV30 with TRBJ1-1, with TRBD1 as a possible D gene (5 bases). Germline V gives CDR1 GTSNPN, CDR2 SVGIG (reference sequence). The V gene lost 1 base and the J gene lost 9 bases, with 9 bases spanning the gap. CDR3 length: 11 residues. The CDR3 region has the DNA TGTGCCTGGAGTGACGAGGGGAAAGCTTTCTTT. Protein product: CAWSDEGKAFF.

This chain uses TRBV29-1 with TRBJ1-5, with TRBD1 identical over 12 bases. V lost 8 bases to trimming and J lost 6 bases; unmatched junction nucleotides: 8. Germline V gene lookup returns CDR1 SQVTM and CDR2 ANQGSEA. The CDR3 sequence is 14 residues long. In DNA form, the CDR3 reads TGCAGCATTAAGGGACAGGGGGCCTCTCAGCCCCAGCATTTT. Protein sequence: CSIKGQGASQPQHF. Using reference TRBV29-1 and TRBJ1-5 for the parts outside the CDR3, the full variable domain is SAVISQKPSRDICQRGTSLTIQCQVDSQVTMMFWYRQQPGQSLTLIATANQGSEATYESGFVIDKFPISRPNLTFSTLTVSNMSPEDSSIYLCSIKGQGASQPQHFGDGTRLSIL.

The chain is built from TRBV7-8 and TRBJ2-5; 9 bases agree with TRBD1. The germline gives CDR1 SGHVS, CDR2 FQNEAQ. Unmatched junction bases numbered 13, after V lost 6 bases and J lost 5 bases. This CDR3 has 16 amino acids. The CDR3 nucleotides are TGTGCCAGCAGAAAATCTCGGACAGGGGAGGGTGAGACCCAGTACTTC. Translating gives CASRKSRTGEGETQYF.

The V gene is TRBV19, the J gene TRBJ2-2, with D maybe TRBD2 (7 bases). Germline V CDR1 and CDR2: LNHDA, SQIVND (reference sequence). The V end was cut by 1 base, the J end by 1 base, with 13 bases between. The CDR3 is 17 residues long. CDR3 coding DNA: TGTGCCAGTAGTATAGGTTGGGGGGGCAGGAACACCGGGGAGCTGTTTTTT. Translating it yields CASSIGWGGRNTGELFF.

The rearrangement links TRBV20-1 to TRBJ2-7, with D perhaps TRBD1 (5 bases). Germline CDR1 DFQATT, CDR2 SNEGSKA (reference sequence). This CDR3 has 13 residues. V lost 1 base and J lost 2, with 9 bases in between. CDR3 residues: CSARGAGPYEQYV. CDR3 bases: TGCAGTGCTAGAGGGGCAGGGCCCTACGAGCAGTACGTC.

The V and J genes are TRBV18 and TRBJ2-3, with 7 bases lining up with TRBD1. The length of the CDR3 is 16 residues. Germline CDR1 and CDR2: KGHSH and LQKENI. Trimming removed 6 bases from V and 4 bases from J; junction bases left unmatched: 13. The CDR3 is CASSRRAGQDPDTQYF. The CDR3 nucleotides are TGTGCCAGCTCCCGACGAGCAGGACAGGACCCAGATACGCAGTATTTT. The full variable domain, rest sourced from reference TRBV18 and TRBJ2-3, is NAGVMQNPRHLVRRRGQEARLRCSPMKGHSHVYWYRQLPEEGLKFMVYLQKENIIDESGMPKERFSAEFPKEGPSILRIQQVVRGDSAAYFCASSRRAGQDPDTQYFGPGTRLTVL.

The rearrangement joins TRBV6-4 to TRBJ1-2; D remains ambiguous. Germline V gives CDR1 MRHNA, CDR2 SNTAGT. The CDR3 totals 16 residues. V lost 7 bases, J lost 4 bases, and 22 bases lay in between. The DNA of the CDR3 is TGTGCCAGCAATAGCCCTCCGGCCAATCGCTTCTATGGCTACACCTTC. Protein: CASNSPPANRFYGYTF.

This chain's CDR3 is CATSRAGSGGAETQYF. The CDR3, as DNA: TGTGCCACCAGCAGAGCAGGCAGCGGGGGGGCGGAGACCCAGTACTTC. The chain combines TRBV15 with TRBJ2-5; 10 bases align to TRBD2. CDR1 LNHNV and CDR2 YYDKDF come from the germline V gene (reference sequence). This CDR3 comprises 16 residues. V lost 1 base and J lost 5; bases outside the gene matches: 7.

The chain carries TRBV4-3 and TRBJ2-7; D gene uncertain. CDR3 size: 14 residues. From germline, CDR1 is LGHNA and CDR2 YSLEER. V shed 1 base and J shed 3 bases, with 10 bases lying between them. CDR3 in amino acids: CASSQVPYIYEQYV. The CDR3 DNA follows: TGCGCCAGCAGCCAAGTACCGTATATCTACGAGCAGTACGTC.

V usage is TRBV7-2 and J usage is TRBJ1-2, with D possibly being TRBD1 (6 bases). V dropped 3 bases and J dropped 5 bases, with 13 bases sitting between them. This CDR3 comprises 14 residues. Germline CDR1 is SGHTA and CDR2 is FQGNSA. The CDR3, as DNA: TGTGCCAGCAGCTTGAACAGGGTGTCGTATGGCTACACCTTC. Residues: CASSLNRVSYGYTF.